A selection of T cell receptor beta chains follows, all from one sample in a study of cytomegalovirus exposure and HLA in healthy donors. TCRdb's table, derived via immunoSEQ multiplex PCR, lists solely in-frame clones and lacks some. Among 100,000 to 150,000 clones listed, roughly nine tenths were seen once. The specimen was PBMCs. The receptor source for this set is a woman aged 18 to 35 in good health and CMV-seronegative. Both conserved end residues are part of each CDR3. Fields, in order: D gene, clone size, V gene, J gene, CDR3 length, CDR3 protein, CDR3 DNA. D genes are given only for firm matches. A clone size is listed for some rows: how often the clone was seen (once, few, many), or a class if it is expanded.

>.|.|TRBV6-5|TRBJ2-5|11
CASSYGSTQYF
TGTGCCAGCAGTTACGGCTCGACCCAGTACTTC
>TRBD1|.|TRBV11-2|TRBJ1-6|18
CASSLSPRHRDRNSPLHF
TGTGCCAGCAGCTTATCGCCCAGGCACCGGGACAGAAATTCACCCCTCCACTTT
>TRBD1|once|TRBV10-3|TRBJ1-2|14
CAISEGQGRSGYTF
TGTGCCATCAGTGAGGGACAGGGGAGGAGTGGCTACACCTTC
>.|.|TRBV10-2|TRBJ1-5|18
CASSESRGSRIGNQPQHF
TGCGCCAGCAGTGAGTCCCGGGGGTCAAGGATCGGCAATCAGCCCCAGCATTTT
>TRBD1|.|TRBV7-9|TRBJ2-5|14
CASSSTGGLGTQYF
TGTGCCAGCAGCTCCACAGGGGGTTTGGGGACCCAGTACTTC
>TRBD1|.|TRBV6-5|TRBJ1-2|14
CASSPTGGDYGYTF
TGTGCCAGCTCACCGACAGGGGGAGACTATGGCTACACCTTC
>TRBD1|.|TRBV5-1|TRBJ1-2|14
CASSLGQGVVGYTF
TGCGCCAGCAGCTTGGGACAGGGGGTCGTCGGCTACACCTTC
>.|.|TRBV6-6|TRBJ2-7|13
CASSYDTFYEQYF
TGTGCCAGCAGTTACGACACTTTCTACGAGCAGTACTTC
>.|once|TRBV9|TRBJ1-2|14
CASSEDSYDGGYTF
TGTGCCAGCAGCGAGGACAGCTACGACGGTGGCTACACCTTC
>TRBD2|.|TRBV4-1|TRBJ2-1|20
CASSLVKGNSGVSRDNEQFF
TGCGCCAGCAGCCTCGTAAAGGGCAATAGCGGGGTTTCTAGGGACAATGAGCAGTTCTTC
>TRBD2|.|TRBV6-1|TRBJ2-5|14
CASRLRGGRETQYF
TGTGCCAGCAGACTACGGGGGGGCCGTGAGACCCAGTACTTC
>.|.|TRBV7-3|TRBJ2-3|15
CASSLGMGLTDTQYF
TGTGCCAGCAGCTTGGGGATGGGGCTCACAGATACGCAGTATTTT
>TRBD2|.|TRBV7-8|TRBJ2-1|15
CASSPRTSGGHLEFF
TGTGCCAGCAGCCCGCGGACTAGCGGGGGACACCTTGAGTTCTTC
>TRBD1|.|TRBV4-1|TRBJ1-2|15
CASSQVDRDGYGYTF
TGCGCCAGCAGCCAAGTGGACAGGGATGGATATGGCTACACCTTC
>TRBD2|.|TRBV5-1|TRBJ2-3|17
CASSLEGTSVLTDTQYF
TGCGCCAGCAGCTTGGAAGGGACTAGCGTACTCACAGATACGCAGTATTTT
>.|.|TRBV6-5|TRBJ1-3|16
CASSYSPFGAGNTIYF
TGTGCCAGCAGTTACTCCCCGTTCGGGGCTGGAAACACCATATATTTT
>TRBD2|.|TRBV7-7|TRBJ2-7|13
CASSLGGGGEQYF
TGTGCTAGCAGCTTAGGAGGCGGGGGCGAGCAGTACTTC
>.|.|TRBV4-2|TRBJ1-3|21
CASSQEESLWAGDLLGNTIYF
TGTGCCAGCAGCCAAGAAGAATCCTTGTGGGCAGGGGATTTACTTGGAAACACCATATATTTT
>TRBD2|.|TRBV5-1|TRBJ2-1|14
CASSPSGGVYEQFF
TGCGCCAGCAGCCCTAGCGGGGGGGTATATGAGCAGTTCTTC
>TRBD2|.|TRBV4-1|TRBJ2-4|16
CASSHGLAGGPNIQYF
TGCGCCAGCAGCCACGGACTAGCGGGGGGGCCAAACATTCAGTACTTC
>.|.|TRBV5-1|TRBJ1-2|13
CASSSPGGDGYTF
TGCGCCAGCAGCTCCCCGGGAGGGGATGGCTACACCTTC
>TRBD1|.|TRBV9|TRBJ2-3|17
CASSTRGTARATDTQYF
TGTGCCAGCAGCACCCGTGGGACAGCTCGGGCGACAGATACGCAGTATTTT
>.|.|TRBV18|TRBJ1-5|15
CASSLREGSNQPQHF
TGTGCCAGCTCACTTCGAGAGGGAAGCAATCAGCCCCAGCATTTT
>TRBD1|.|TRBV6-1|TRBJ1-2|12
CASSGRDRFYTF
TGTGCCAGCAGTGGTCGGGACAGATTCTACACCTTC
>TRBD1|.|TRBV9|TRBJ1-4|13
CASSEGTGRKLFF
TGTGCCAGCAGCGAGGGGACAGGACGAAAACTGTTTTTT
>.|.|TRBV6-5|TRBJ1-4|14
CASTSRVANEKLFF
TGTGCCAGCACTTCGCGCGTGGCTAATGAAAAACTGTTTTTT
>.|.|TRBV18|TRBJ2-7|13
CASSSGRTYEQYF
TGTGCCAGCTCCTCGGGTCGTACCTACGAGCAGTACTTC
>TRBD2|once|TRBV5-4|TRBJ2-3|18
CASSFQLGLAGGTDTQYF
TGTGCCAGCAGCTTCCAACTTGGCCTAGCGGGGGGCACAGATACGCAGTATTTT
>TRBD1|few|TRBV2|TRBJ1-5|13
CASRPTGDQPQHF
TGTGCCAGCAGGCCGACAGGGGATCAGCCCCAGCATTTT
>.|few|TRBV7-2|TRBJ2-1|16
CASSLVTGSPYNEQFF
TGTGCCAGCAGCTTAGTTACGGGGTCACCCTACAATGAGCAGTTCTTC
>.|once|TRBV2|TRBJ2-6|19
CASSEAEGILLSGANVLTF
TGTGCCAGCAGTGAAGCGGAGGGGATACTTCTCTCTGGGGCCAACGTCCTGACTTTC
>.|.|TRBV7-3|TRBJ2-3|14
CASSPSPTGDTQYF
TGTGCCAGCAGCCCCAGCCCGACAGGAGATACGCAGTATTTT
>.|.|TRBV6-6|TRBJ2-7|13
CASSYGPNYEQYF
TGTGCCAGCAGTTACGGGCCAAACTACGAGCAGTACTTC
>TRBD1|.|TRBV18|TRBJ1-4|15
CASSRPGTGGEKLFF
TGTGCCAGCTCACGTCCTGGGACAGGGGGTGAAAAACTGTTTTTT
>.|.|TRBV9|TRBJ2-3|14
CASSVGGGLDTQYF
TGTGCCAGCAGCGTAGGAGGGGGTCTGGATACGCAGTATTTT
>.|.|TRBV29-1|TRBJ1-4|11
CSVGRNEKLFF
TGCAGCGTGGGGAGGAATGAAAAACTGTTTTTT
>TRBD1|.|TRBV5-4|TRBJ1-4|15
CASSKKQGAVEKLFF
TGTGCCAGCAGCAAGAAGCAGGGGGCGGTTGAAAAACTGTTTTTT
>.|.|TRBV19|TRBJ2-5|15
CASTPAWTTGETQYF
TGTGCCAGTACCCCCGCCTGGACTACCGGAGAGACCCAGTACTTC
>.|.|TRBV6-5|TRBJ1-2|10
CASWGGGYTF
TGTGCCAGCTGGGGAGGGGGCTACACCTTC
>.|.|TRBV5-1|TRBJ1-1|14
CASSLRAANTEAFF
TGCGCCAGCAGCCTCAGGGCGGCGAACACTGAAGCTTTCTTT
>TRBD1|.|TRBV19|TRBJ1-1|17
CASSIVPGQRMNTEAFF
TGTGCCAGTAGTATAGTGCCGGGACAGCGAATGAACACTGAAGCTTTCTTT
>.|.|TRBV11-2|TRBJ1-2|13
CASSAALSYGYTF
TGTGCCAGCAGCGCCGCACTTAGCTATGGCTACACCTTC
>TRBD2|.|TRBV2|TRBJ2-4|19
CASRERLAGDSLAKNIQYF
TGTGCCAGCAGGGAGAGACTAGCGGGGGATAGTCTAGCCAAAAACATTCAGTACTTC
>.|.|TRBV6-5|TRBJ1-2|13
CASRGEYDYGYTF
TGTGCCAGCCGGGGGGAGTACGACTATGGCTACACCTTC
>.|.|TRBV29-1|TRBJ2-7|15
CSVEGYTSGSYEQYF
TGCAGCGTTGAAGGGTACACGTCGGGCTCCTACGAGCAGTACTTC
>.|few|TRBV2|TRBJ1-6|15
CASSESEEINSPLHF
TGTGCCAGCAGTGAGAGCGAAGAAATAAATTCACCCCTCCACTTT
>TRBD2|.|TRBV10-3|TRBJ2-1|14
CAITNSGGYNEQFF
TGTGCCATCACCAATAGCGGGGGGTACAATGAGCAGTTCTTC
>TRBD2|.|TRBV5-4|TRBJ2-1|17
CASSGPSGGTTYNEQFF
TGTGCCAGCAGCGGTCCTAGCGGGGGAACGACCTACAATGAGCAGTTCTTC
>TRBD1|.|TRBV27|TRBJ1-5|17
CASRSDRARGSNQPQHF
TGTGCCAGCAGATCAGACAGGGCCCGGGGTAGCAATCAGCCCCAGCATTTT
>TRBD2|.|TRBV2|TRBJ2-1|16
CASSEASGGASLEQFF
TGTGCCAGCAGTGAGGCCAGCGGGGGGGCATCTTTGGAGCAGTTCTTC
>TRBD2|.|TRBV7-2|TRBJ2-3|17
CASRRLAGGFSTDTQYF
TGTGCCAGCAGGAGACTAGCGGGGGGCTTTAGCACAGATACGCAGTATTTT
>.|many|TRBV21-1|TRBJ1-5|14
CASSKGESVQPQHF
TGTGCCAGCAGCAAAGGGGAGTCGGTTCAGCCCCAGCATTTT
>TRBD2|.|TRBV2|TRBJ2-3|16
CASTPSLAGGLDTQYF
TGTGCCAGCACCCCTAGTTTAGCGGGGGGGCTGGATACGCAGTATTTT
>TRBD1|.|TRBV5-8|TRBJ2-7|15
CASSLLRQGMGEQYF
TGTGCCAGCAGCTTGTTGAGACAGGGGATGGGGGAGCAGTACTTC